This T cell receptor beta chain stems from a study of spatial heterogeneity in lung cancer (dated by TCRdb to about 2019). For the wider study: Beta-chain transcripts were consistently detected in greater numbers than alpha-chain transcripts, which likely reflected higher beta-chain transcript abundance. In the raw uncorrected reads, each unique combination of TCR and UMI appeared on average more than ten times. In non-small cell lung cancer, the study quantitatively compared TCR alpha and beta repertoires across several tumor regions, matched nontumor lung, and blood. Nonsynonymous mutation counts, determined by whole-exome sequencing of tumor tissue, were related to TCR repertoire features. At surgery, both alpha and beta chains were TCR-sequenced in roughly 230 tumor regions, fewer than 65 matched nontumor lung samples and a few dozen PBMC samples.

At the junction V is shortened by 6 bases and J by 4 bases, with 18 bases in between. CDR3 length: 15 amino acids, cysteine to phenylalanine. The entry retains the CDR3 DNA only, 45 bases that are in frame from base 1. In this sample, this clonotype turned up many times. Its antigen is still unknown. It has no much larger one-base neighbor in the sample; base qualities were not kept. In light of the paper, this sample's time point label describes: sample taken at primary tumor resection. The donors were about 71 patients from the lung TRACERx cohort who had early-stage, untreated non-small cell lung cancer. For TCR sequencing, whole RNA was extracted from tumor and nontumor lung tissue, or from cryopreserved PBMC samples, and no cell sorting was done. Only patients with enough RNA available from two or more tumor regions were chosen for TCR sequencing. The paper's findings and limits, for the study overall: Ubiquitous expanded tumor TCRs were found in blood more often at tumor resection than at routine follow-up. Additional single-cell paired TCR alpha and beta sequencing was considered necessary to confirm, at a functional level, the hypothesis that regional TCRs recognize regional mutations.

Library preparation employed 5' RACE. Sequencing took place on a NextSeq 500. To allow correction of PCR and sequencing errors, the TCR library protocol tagged every TCR cDNA molecule with a unique molecular identifier. The source study handled its data this way. TCR identification, UMI-based error correction and CDR3 extraction were performed with Decombinator tools. Expanded TCRs were defined as those above a frequency of 2 per 1,000, corresponding to the top 1% of the tumor frequency distribution. Each repertoire was subsampled 100 times to 5,000 TCRs, after which Renyi diversity was computed with the R vegan package. CDR3 similarity networks were constructed using string-kernel similarity of amino acid triplets, with links drawn between CDR3s whose pairwise similarity was above 0.82. TCRdb reanalyzed the raw reads on its own, using fastp at Q25 for trimming and MiXCR for clone calling, and kept in-frame beta chains. Each entry merges the rows of one CDR3 protein and shows their most common DNA and genes. What appears here as the V and J calls and clone size reflects TCRdb's work, not the paper's. For this sample there are roughly 48,000 distinct CDR3 sequences; roughly 5.7% appear just once. The top ten clonotypes cover 8.5% to 14% of the sample.

The sample here was PBMCs, taken at surgery. This TCR was recovered from a male donor with early-stage non-small cell lung cancer. This chain joins TRBV12-3 or TRBV12-4 to TRBJ1-2, with no D gene named confidently. The CDR3 is CASSPLGRVAYGYTF. The sequenced DNA: TGTGCCAGCAGCCCCCTCGGACGGGTTGCCTATGGCTACACCTTC.